Each of the 30 T cell receptor beta chains below was sequenced from the same sample in a study of cytomegalovirus exposure and HLA in healthy donors (dated by TCRdb to the late 2010s). Library method: the immunoSEQ multiplex PCR assay. For the multiplex PCR, a mixture combining 60 forward primers for TCR Vbeta segments and 13 reverse primers for TCR Jbeta segments was used. TCRdb's version of the immuneACCESS table is confined to in-frame rearrangements and falls short of the full clone set. An unresolved V gene accounts for under half of the shortfall where checked; the remainder is of unknown origin. The table for this sample lists 87,000 or so clones; 77% of them were counted only once. The ten largest clones capture about 5% of the sample. Sequences were obtained from PBMCs. The receptors stem from a woman between 35 and 50 years old in good health and CMV-seronegative.

V and J are TRBV19 and TRBJ1-4; no definite D call. With 6 bases removed from V and 7 bases from J, the gap between germline ends came to 21 bases. This CDR3 is built from 16 residues. Germline values: CDR1 LNHDA, CDR2 SQIVND (reference sequence). This CDR3 reads CASRRAGGYNREKLFF. The CDR3 bases are TGTGCCAGTAGGAGGGCGGGAGGGTATAATCGTGAAAAACTGTTTTTT.

The V and J genes are TRBV27 and TRBJ1-1, with 9 nucleotides matching TRBD1. CDR1 MNHEY and CDR2 SMNVEV come from the germline V gene (reference sequence). V shed 5 bases and J 5 bases; nucleotides not matched to a gene: 6. This CDR3 contains 14 residues. DNA of the CDR3: TGTGCCAGCAGTCTGACAGGGGGATTGACTGAAGCTTTCTTT. This translates into CASSLTGGLTEAFF.

This clone was seen more than once but under ten times. The CDR3 does not close with the conserved phenylalanine or tryptophan, likely indicating a read error. No DNA is shown, since the ends of the CDR3 on it are uncertain; the CDR3 is the one TCRdb lists. V gene TRBV18 combines with J gene TRBJ1-2; the table names TRBD1, a call not compared with the DNA. CDR1 and CDR2 (germline): KGHSH, LQKENI. Including both end residues, the CDR3 is 12 amino acids long. The chain's CDR3 is CASSPRSYGYTV.

In the case of this clone: This sample also contains other DNA sequences that code for the same CDR3. V is TRBV7-2 and J is TRBJ2-1, with D possibly being TRBD2 (5 bases). This CDR3 contains 17 residues. From germline, CDR1 is SGHTA and CDR2 FQGNSA. V gave up 2 bases and J gave up 4 bases, with 18 bases separating them. CDR3 DNA: TGTGCCAGCAGCTTAACCGGGATCCTTGGAGAATACAATGAGCAGTTCTTC. This codes for CASSLTGILGEYNEQFF.

The chain employs TRBV4-1 and TRBJ2-3; 12 bases are shared with TRBD1. CDR1 MGHRA and CDR2 YSYEKL come from the germline V gene. The trim removed 2 bases at V and 3 bases at J, leaving 6 bases unmatched. The CDR3 is made up of 17 amino acids. The chain's CDR3 is CASSQYRDRGRTDTQYF. DNA for the CDR3: TGCGCCAGCAGCCAATACCGGGACAGGGGGCGAACAGATACGCAGTATTTT.

The V and J genes are TRBV19 and TRBJ1-2; D gene ambiguous. V dropped 4 bases and J dropped 3 bases, with 6 bases sitting between them. Germline-derived CDR1 and CDR2 are LNHDA and SQIVND (reference sequence). There are 12 residues in the CDR3. CDR3 in DNA: TGTGCCAGTAGTAGGGAGCACTATGGCTACACCTTC. Translated, it gives CASSREHYGYTF.

V is TRBV9 and J is TRBJ1-5, with a weak D call TRBD1 (6 bases). The germline gives CDR1 SGDLS, CDR2 YYNGEE. The length of the CDR3 is 15 residues. V lost 2 bases and J 5 bases, leaving 14 bases between the germline ends. The CDR3 region has the DNA TGTGCCAGCAGCGTTAGTGGACAGACGCATCAGCCCCAGCATTTT. This codes for CASSVSGQTHQPQHF.

The chain carries TRBV2 and TRBJ1-6; tentatively, D is TRBD1 (6 bases). The CDR3 length is 15 residues. The germline CDR1 and CDR2 sequences are SNHLY and FYNNEI. V lost 3 bases to trimming and J lost 5 bases, with 11 bases between them. The CDR3 loop reads CASSDRAGDNSPLHF. In nucleotides, the CDR3 is TGTGCCAGCAGTGACAGGGCAGGGGATAATTCACCCCTCCACTTT.

A note on this clone: This sample also contains other DNA sequences that code for the same CDR3. The chain has TRBV19 and TRBJ2-1; 8 nucleotides agree with TRBD1. This CDR3 is built from 12 residues. J gave up 5 bases and V 9 bases, and 3 bases lay outside the gene matches. The germline gives CDR1 LNHDA, CDR2 SQIVND (reference sequence). The CDR3 loop is CASRQGHNEQFF. The CDR3 bases are TGTGCCAGCCGACAGGGGCACAATGAGCAGTTCTTC.

The J gene is TRBJ2-3, the V gene TRBV7-3; 9 positions match TRBD2. Germline V gene data show CDR1 as SGHTA and CDR2 as FQGTGA. The J segment lost 5 bases and the V segment lost 4 bases, leaving 13 bases of the junction unmatched. This CDR3 spans 17 amino acids. The CDR3 DNA reads as TGTGCCAGCAGCTATCGGACTAGCGAGTCACCGCGAGATACGCAGTATTTT. Amino acids: CASSYRTSESPRDTQYF. Filled out from reference TRBV7-3 and TRBJ2-3, the complete variable domain reads GAGVSQTPSNKVTEKGKYVELRCDPISGHTALYWYRQSLGQGPEFLIYFQGTGAADDSGLPNDRFFAVRPEGSVSTLKIQRTERGDSAVYLCASSYRTSESPRDTQYFGPGTRLTVL.

The V call is TRBV7-9, the J call TRBJ1-6; tentative D call: TRBD1 (5 bases). The V end lost 7 bases, the J end lost 7 bases, and 14 bases lay between the germline ends. The germline gives CDR1 SEHNR, CDR2 FQNEAQ (reference sequence). The CDR3 runs 14 residues. CDR3: CASTQMGGNSPLHF. The DNA for the CDR3 is TGTGCCAGCACCCAGATGGGGGGAAATTCACCCCTCCACTTT.

The chain carries TRBV4-3 and TRBJ2-7; 15 bases agree with TRBD2. Looked up from germline, CDR1 is LGHNA and CDR2 is YSLEER. This CDR3 contains 19 residues. The trim removed 4 bases at V and 1 base at J, leaving 11 bases unmatched. The DNA of the CDR3 is TGCGCCAGCAGCCCCCGGACTAGCGGGGGGGCCCTCGTGTCCTACGAGCAGTACTTC. Amino acids: CASSPRTSGGALVSYEQYF.

This clone was seen a few times. The chain recombines TRBV7-3 with TRBJ1-1, with D tentatively TRBD1 (5 bases). The V gene lost 5 bases and the J gene lost 1 base, with 8 bases spanning the gap. This CDR3 contains 13 residues. The V gene's germline CDR1 is SGHTA and CDR2 FQGTGA. This chain's CDR3 is CASSATGNTEAFF. CDR3 DNA sequence: TGTGCCAGCAGCGCCACAGGGAACACTGAAGCTTTCTTT.

The sample holds one count of this clone. The rearrangement uses TRBV7-9 and TRBJ2-3; TRBD2 matches 12 bases. The CDR3 runs to 19 residues. J was trimmed by 0 bases and V by 4 bases; bases with no gene match: 11. The V gene's germline CDR1 is SEHNR and CDR2 FQNEAQ (reference sequence). The CDR3 here is CASSSFGTSGRTSTDTQYF. DNA of the CDR3: TGTGCCAGCAGCTCCTTTGGGACTAGCGGGCGAACTAGCACAGATACGCAGTATTTT.

The CDR3 nucleotides read TGTGCCAGCAGCTTGGCCGGGGACAGAATCGAAAAACTGTTTTTT. Translation: CASSLAGDRIEKLFF. The rearrangement joins TRBV5-4 to TRBJ1-4; 7 bases match TRBD1. Germline V CDR1 and CDR2: SGHNT, YYREEE (reference sequence). The CDR3 covers 15 residues. V was pared by 0 bases and J by 8 bases, with 7 bases of the junction left unmatched.

The chain carries TRBV6-6 and TRBJ1-5, with D perhaps matching TRBD1 (6 bases). In germline, CDR1 is MNHNY, CDR2 SVGAGI (reference sequence). The CDR3 length is 14 residues. With 8 bases removed from V and 1 base from J, the gap between germline ends came to 12 bases. The CDR3 nucleotides are TGTGCCAGCTACAGCACAGGGAGCAATCAGCCCCAGCATTTT. As protein: CASYSTGSNQPQHF.

The genes are TRBV6-6 and TRBJ1-1; D remains ambiguous. The CDR3 sequence is 12 residues long. CDR1 MNHNY and CDR2 SVGAGI come from the germline V gene (reference sequence). The V gene lost 0 bases and the J gene lost 7 bases, with 6 bases spanning the gap. The CDR3 reads CASSYSGLEAFF. Written as DNA, the CDR3 is TGTGCCAGCAGTTACTCGGGCCTTGAAGCTTTCTTT.

The chain links TRBV4-3 to TRBJ1-5; no reliable D call. In germline, CDR1 is LGHNA, CDR2 YSLEER. V was clipped by 0 bases and J by 0 bases, with 9 bases between them. The CDR3 loop spans 16 amino acids. The DNA of the CDR3 is TGCGCCAGCAGCCAAGATTTCCGGTATAGCAATCAGCCCCAGCATTTT. Translated: CASSQDFRYSNQPQHF.

The genes are TRBV9 and TRBJ1-1; 7 nucleotides match TRBD1. This CDR3 is 17 amino acids long. Germline V CDR1 and CDR2: SGDLS, YYNGEE. Trimming took 2 bases from V and 1 from J; bases not matched to a gene: 11. In DNA, the CDR3 is TGTGCCAGCAGCGTGGAGACAGGGCCTACAGAGAACACTGAAGCTTTCTTT. Translation: CASSVETGPTENTEAFF.

The V and J genes are TRBV19 and TRBJ1-1; 9 nucleotides match TRBD1. Germline lookup yields CDR1 LNHDA and CDR2 SQIVND (reference sequence). The V segment lost 6 bases and the J segment 0 bases; nucleotides outside the gene matches: 8. The CDR3 is 16 residues long. Written as DNA, the CDR3 is TGTGCCAGTAGCGAAGGGACAGGGAACTTGAACACTGAAGCTTTCTTT. Protein: CASSEGTGNLNTEAFF. The full variable domain, its missing parts supplied by reference TRBV19 and TRBJ1-1, is DGGITQSPKYLFRKEGQNVTLSCEQNLNHDAMYWYRQDPGQGLRLIYYSQIVNDFQKGDIAEGYSVSREKKESFPLTVTSAQKNPTAFYLCASSEGTGNLNTEAFFGQGTRLTVV.

The gene calls are TRBV10-3 and TRBJ1-1, with 7 positions matching TRBD1. There are 16 residues in the CDR3. Germline V lookup: CDR1 ENHRY, CDR2 SYGVKD. The J segment lost 0 bases and the V segment lost 3 bases, leaving 7 bases of the junction unmatched. CDR3 in amino acids: CAISDHWDSLNTEAFF. CDR3 bases: TGTGCCATCAGTGACCATTGGGACAGCCTGAACACTGAAGCTTTCTTT.

V is TRBV7-8 and J is TRBJ2-3, with 8 nucleotides matching TRBD1. V was clipped by 3 bases and J by 4 bases; unmatched bases: 3. CDR3 length equals 14 residues. Germline CDR1 SGHVS, CDR2 FQNEAQ. The CDR3 nucleotides read TGTGCCAGCAGCTTCGCAGGGGGCCCAGATACGCAGTATTTT. It translates to CASSFAGGPDTQYF.

The chain couples TRBV6-5 to TRBJ2-7; TRBD1 agrees at 7 bases. Looked up from germline, CDR1 is MNHEY and CDR2 is SVGAGI. V shed 9 bases and J 1 base; nucleotides not matched to a gene: 6. This CDR3 is built from 13 residues. CDR3 coding DNA: TGTGCCAGTAGACAGGGACCTTCCTACGAGCAGTACTTC. Translating it yields CASRQGPSYEQYF.

The rearrangement uses TRBV7-2 and TRBJ2-7, with D maybe TRBD1 (6 bases). The germline CDR1 and CDR2 sequences are SGHTA and FQGNSA. The V gene lost 4 bases and the J gene lost 6 bases, with 10 bases spanning the gap. This CDR3 is 12 amino acids long. The CDR3, as DNA: TGTGCCAGCAGCTCCTCAGGGGTCGAGCAGTACTTC. This gives the protein CASSSSGVEQYF.

This chain links TRBV5-1 with TRBJ1-5; TRBD1 might be the D (5 bases). This CDR3 contains 14 residues. From germline, CDR1 is SGHRS and CDR2 YFSETQ. The ends were cut back, 3 bases at V and 2 bases at J, with 9 bases in the middle. CDR3 nucleotides: TGCGCCAGCAGCTCCGGACAAGGCAATCAGCCCCAGCATTTT. It yields the protein CASSSGQGNQPQHF.

This clone was seen once. This chain links TRBV7-9 with TRBJ1-1, with TRBD1 matching over 7 bases. The germline CDR1 and CDR2 sequences are SEHNR and FQNEAQ (reference sequence). V lost 1 base, J lost 11 bases, and 10 bases stayed unmatched. The CDR3 is 14 residues long. CDR3: CASSLGSEGARAFF. Written as DNA, the CDR3 is TGTGCCAGCAGCTTAGGCAGTGAGGGGGCGCGGGCTTTCTTT.

J is TRBJ2-2 and V is TRBV7-2; 9 bases map to TRBD2. The germline V gene has CDR1 SGHTA and CDR2 FQGNSA. CDR3 length equals 17 residues. After removal of 5 bases from V and 6 bases from J, the junction contained 13 bases not matched to a gene. The CDR3 is CASSRPGRGGIPGELFF. The DNA for the CDR3 is TGTGCCAGCAGCCGACCCGGGCGGGGGGGCATACCCGGGGAGCTGTTTTTT.

The chain uses TRBV7-2 and TRBJ1-1; unclear D gene. The length of the CDR3 is 13 residues. The germline V gene has CDR1 SGHTA and CDR2 FQGNSA. V was cut by 2 bases and J by 1 base, with 5 bases left in between. In DNA, the CDR3 is TGTGCCAGCAGCTTATCGGGGAACACTGAAGCTTTCTTT. This translates into CASSLSGNTEAFF. The variable domain in full, completed from reference TRBV7-2 and TRBJ1-1, reads GAGVSQSPSNKVTEKGKDVELRCDPISGHTALYWYRQSLGQGLEFLIYFQGNSAPDKSGLPSDRFSAERTGGSVSTLTIQRTQQEDSAVYLCASSLSGNTEAFFGQGTRLTVV.

This clone was picked up a small number of times. The chain carries TRBV7-9 and TRBJ2-2; D is possibly TRBD1 (6 bases). Germline V gene sequence: CDR1 SEHNR, CDR2 FQNEAQ (reference sequence). The ends were cut back, 0 bases at V and 0 bases at J, with 17 bases in the middle. CDR3 length: 19 amino acids. The CDR3 nucleotides are TGTGCCAGCAGCTTAGCAGGGGACAACTGGGACGCGAACACCGGGGAGCTGTTTTTT. It specifies CASSLAGDNWDANTGELFF.

The chain joins TRBV9 to TRBJ2-7; D is perhaps TRBD1 (6 bases). V lost 3 bases, J lost 0 bases, and 7 bases lay in between. Per the germline V gene, CDR1 is SGDLS and CDR2 is YYNGEE. The CDR3 has 13 amino acids. The CDR3 DNA reads TGTGCCAGCAGCGAACAGGGCTCCTACGAGCAGTACTTC. The encoded protein is CASSEQGSYEQYF.